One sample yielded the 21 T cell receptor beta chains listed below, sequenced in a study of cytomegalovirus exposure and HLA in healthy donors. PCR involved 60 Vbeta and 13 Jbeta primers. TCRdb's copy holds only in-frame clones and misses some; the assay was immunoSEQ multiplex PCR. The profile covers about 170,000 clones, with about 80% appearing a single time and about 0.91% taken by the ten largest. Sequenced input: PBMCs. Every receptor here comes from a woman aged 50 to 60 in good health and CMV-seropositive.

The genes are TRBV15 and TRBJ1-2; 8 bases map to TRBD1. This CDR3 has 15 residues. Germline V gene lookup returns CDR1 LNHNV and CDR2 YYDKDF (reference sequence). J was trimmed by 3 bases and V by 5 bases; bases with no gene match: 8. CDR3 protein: CATSSWTGFDYGYTF. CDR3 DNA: TGTGCCACCAGCTCATGGACAGGGTTCGACTATGGCTACACCTTC.

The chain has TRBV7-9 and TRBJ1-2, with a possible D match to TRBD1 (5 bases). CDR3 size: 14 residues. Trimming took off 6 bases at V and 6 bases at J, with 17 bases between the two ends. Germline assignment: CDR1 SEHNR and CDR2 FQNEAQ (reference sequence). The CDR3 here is CASSQSPGGHGYTF. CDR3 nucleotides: TGTGCCAGCAGTCAATCCCCGGGGGGACATGGCTACACCTTC. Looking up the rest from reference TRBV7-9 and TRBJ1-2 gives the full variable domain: DTGVSQNPRHKITKRGQNVTFRCDPISEHNRLYWYRQTLGQGPEFLTYFQNEAQLEKSRLLSDRFSAERPKGSFSTLEIQRTEQGDSAMYLCASSQSPGGHGYTFGSGTRLTVV.

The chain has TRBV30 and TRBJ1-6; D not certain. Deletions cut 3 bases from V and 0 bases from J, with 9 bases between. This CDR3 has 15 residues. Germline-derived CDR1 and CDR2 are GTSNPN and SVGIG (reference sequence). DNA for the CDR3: TGTGCCTGGAGCCCATCCAGCTCCTATAATTCACCCCTCCACTTT. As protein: CAWSPSSSYNSPLHF.

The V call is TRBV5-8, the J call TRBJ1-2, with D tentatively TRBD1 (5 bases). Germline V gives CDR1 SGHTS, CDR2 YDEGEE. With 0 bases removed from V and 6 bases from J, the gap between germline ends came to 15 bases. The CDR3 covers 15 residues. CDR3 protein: CASSLVWHRYNGYTF. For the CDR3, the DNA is TGTGCCAGCAGCTTGGTGTGGCACAGGTATAATGGCTACACCTTC.

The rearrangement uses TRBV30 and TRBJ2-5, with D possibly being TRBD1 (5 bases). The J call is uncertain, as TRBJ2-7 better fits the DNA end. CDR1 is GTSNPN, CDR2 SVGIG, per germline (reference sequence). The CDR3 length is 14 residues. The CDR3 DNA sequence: TGTGCCTGGAGTGTACAGGCAGGAACCTACGAGCAGTACTTC. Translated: CAWSVQAGTYEQYF.

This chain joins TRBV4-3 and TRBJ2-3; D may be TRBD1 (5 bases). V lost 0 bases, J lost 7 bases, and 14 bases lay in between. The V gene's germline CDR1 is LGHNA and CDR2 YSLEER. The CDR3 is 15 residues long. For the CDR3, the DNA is TGCGCCAGCAGCCAAGACTCGCAGGGCCGAAATACGCAGTATTTT. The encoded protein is CASSQDSQGRNTQYF.

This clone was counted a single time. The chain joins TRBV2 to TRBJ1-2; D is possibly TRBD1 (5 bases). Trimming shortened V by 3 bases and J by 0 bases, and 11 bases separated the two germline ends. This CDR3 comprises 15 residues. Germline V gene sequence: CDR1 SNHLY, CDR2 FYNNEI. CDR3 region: CASSDRVDTNYGYTF. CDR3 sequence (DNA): TGTGCCAGCAGTGACAGGGTGGATACTAACTATGGCTACACCTTC.

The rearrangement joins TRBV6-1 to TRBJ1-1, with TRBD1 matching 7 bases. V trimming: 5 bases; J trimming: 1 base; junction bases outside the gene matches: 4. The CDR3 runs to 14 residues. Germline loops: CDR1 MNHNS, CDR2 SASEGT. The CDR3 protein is CASSWDSQNTEAFF. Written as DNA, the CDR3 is TGTGCCAGCAGTTGGGACAGCCAGAACACTGAAGCTTTCTTT.

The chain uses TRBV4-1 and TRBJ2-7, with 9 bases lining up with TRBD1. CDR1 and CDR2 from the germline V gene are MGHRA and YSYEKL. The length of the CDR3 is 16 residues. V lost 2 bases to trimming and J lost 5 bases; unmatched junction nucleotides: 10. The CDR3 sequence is CASSQIGETGGNEQYF. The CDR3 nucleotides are TGCGCCAGCAGCCAAATCGGGGAGACAGGGGGTAACGAGCAGTACTTC.

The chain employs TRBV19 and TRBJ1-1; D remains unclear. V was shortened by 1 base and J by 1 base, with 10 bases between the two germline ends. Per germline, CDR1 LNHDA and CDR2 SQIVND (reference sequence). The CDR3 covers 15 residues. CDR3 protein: CASSIAVSANTEAFF. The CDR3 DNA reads TGTGCCAGTAGTATAGCGGTATCTGCGAACACTGAAGCTTTCTTT.

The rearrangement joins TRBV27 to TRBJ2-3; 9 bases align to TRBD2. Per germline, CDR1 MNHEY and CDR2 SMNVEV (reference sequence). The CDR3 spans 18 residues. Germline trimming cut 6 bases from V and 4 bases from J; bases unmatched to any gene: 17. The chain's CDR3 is CASRRREGNLRTADTQYF. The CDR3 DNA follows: TGTGCCAGCAGGAGGCGGGAGGGAAATTTACGGACCGCAGATACGCAGTATTTT.

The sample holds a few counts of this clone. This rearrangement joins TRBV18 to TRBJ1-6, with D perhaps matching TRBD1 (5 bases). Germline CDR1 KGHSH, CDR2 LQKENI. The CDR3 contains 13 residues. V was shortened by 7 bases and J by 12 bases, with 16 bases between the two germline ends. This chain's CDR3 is CASCPEQGGPLHF. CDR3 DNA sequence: TGTGCCAGCTGCCCTGAGCAGGGCGGACCCCTCCACTTT.

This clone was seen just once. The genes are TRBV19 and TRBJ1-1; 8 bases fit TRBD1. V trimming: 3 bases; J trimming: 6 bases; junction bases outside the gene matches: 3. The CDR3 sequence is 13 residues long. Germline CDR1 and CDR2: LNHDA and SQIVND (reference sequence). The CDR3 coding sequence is TGTGCCAGTAGTATGGCGGGACAGGCTGAAGCTTTCTTT. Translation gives CASSMAGQAEAFF.

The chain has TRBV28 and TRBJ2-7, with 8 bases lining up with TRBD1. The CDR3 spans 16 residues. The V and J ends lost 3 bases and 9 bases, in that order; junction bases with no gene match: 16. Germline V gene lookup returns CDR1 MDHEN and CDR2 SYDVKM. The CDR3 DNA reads TGTGCCAGCAGTTTCCTCCGGGACAGGATTTGGCCCGGGCAGTACTTC. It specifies CASSFLRDRIWPGQYF.

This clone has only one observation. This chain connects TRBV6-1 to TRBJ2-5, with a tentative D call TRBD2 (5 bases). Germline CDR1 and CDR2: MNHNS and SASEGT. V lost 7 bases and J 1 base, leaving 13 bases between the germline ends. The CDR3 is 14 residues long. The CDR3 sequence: CASTSGTPQETQYF. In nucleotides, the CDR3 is TGTGCCAGCACAAGCGGAACCCCCCAAGAGACCCAGTACTTC.

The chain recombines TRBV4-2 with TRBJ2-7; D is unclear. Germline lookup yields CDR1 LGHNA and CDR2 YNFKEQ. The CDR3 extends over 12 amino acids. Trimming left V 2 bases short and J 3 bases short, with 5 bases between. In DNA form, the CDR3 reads TGTGCCAGCAGCCAAACTCGCTACGAGCAGTACTTC. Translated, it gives CASSQTRYEQYF.

Written as DNA, the CDR3 is TGTGCCATCACTCCCGGGACTAGCGGATCCACCGGGGAGCTGTTTTTT. Translation gives CAITPGTSGSTGELFF. V and J are TRBV10-3 and TRBJ2-2; 11 nucleotides align to TRBD2. Trimming cost V 7 bases and J 4 bases; bases outside gene matches: 8. The germline V gene has CDR1 ENHRY and CDR2 SYGVKD. The CDR3 sequence is 16 residues long.

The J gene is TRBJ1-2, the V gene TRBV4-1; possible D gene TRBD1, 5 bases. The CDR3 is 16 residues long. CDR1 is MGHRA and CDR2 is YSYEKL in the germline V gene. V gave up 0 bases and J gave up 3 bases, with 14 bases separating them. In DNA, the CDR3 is TGCGCCAGCAGCCAAGATGGGGCCGACCTCTACTATGGCTACACCTTC. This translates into CASSQDGADLYYGYTF.

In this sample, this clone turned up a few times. The CDR3 loop reads CASSLSGYQETQYF. The CDR3 DNA is TGCGCCAGCAGCCTGAGCGGGTACCAAGAGACCCAGTACTTC. The chain carries TRBV4-1 and TRBJ2-5, with a possible D match to TRBD2 (6 bases). With 4 bases removed from V and 0 bases from J, the gap between germline ends came to 9 bases. Germline lookup yields CDR1 MGHRA and CDR2 YSYEKL. The CDR3 is 14 residues long.

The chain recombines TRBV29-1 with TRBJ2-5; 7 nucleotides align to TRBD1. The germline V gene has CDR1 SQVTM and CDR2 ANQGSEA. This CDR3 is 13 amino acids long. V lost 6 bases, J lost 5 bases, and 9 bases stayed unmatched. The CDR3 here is CSVKGALIETQYF. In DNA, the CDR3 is TGCAGCGTAAAGGGGGCGTTGATTGAGACCCAGTACTTC.

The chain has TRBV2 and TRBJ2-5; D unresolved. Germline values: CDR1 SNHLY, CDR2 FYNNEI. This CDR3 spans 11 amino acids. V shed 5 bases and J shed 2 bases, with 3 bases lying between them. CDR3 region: CASSPQETQYF. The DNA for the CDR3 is TGTGCCAGCAGTCCTCAAGAGACCCAGTACTTC. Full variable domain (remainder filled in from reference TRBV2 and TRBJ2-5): EPEVTQTPSHQVTQMGQEVILRCVPISNHLYFYWYRQILGQKVEFLVSFYNNEISEKSEIFDDQFSVERPDGSNFTLKIRSTKLEDSAMYFCASSPQETQYFGPGTRLLVL.